Shown below are 22 T cell receptor beta chains from a single sample sequenced in a study of T cells in women clearing cervical HPV infection (dated by TCRdb to between 2018 and 2020). Library generation was performed with the immunoSEQ multiplex PCR assay. Entries here come from immuneACCESS through TCRdb and include only in-frame sequences with V and J called. Some clones fail to appear in such tables; in the studies checked, an unresolved V gene covers under half of the shortfall, and the cause of the remainder is unknown. This sample's table lists approximately 44,000 clones. The top ten clones comprise approximately 1.2% of the sample. Specimen: blood buffy coat. These receptors originate from a woman aged 18 to 75 with a cervical HPV16 infection that either progressed to CIN3+ or cleared (not recorded which).

Remarks on this clone: Read sequence stops 3 residues before the CDR3 end, and the germline J gene provides the missing end. The J gene is TRBJ2-7, the V gene TRBV7-3; D gene uncertain. Per the germline V gene, CDR1 is SGHTA and CDR2 is FQGTGA. Trimming pared 5 bases from V and 6 bases from J, leaving 11 bases between. There are 12 residues in the CDR3. CDR3 sequence reads: CASSPFIGEQYF. CDR3 DNA (partial): TGTGCCAGCAGCCCATTTATCGGCGAG.

A note on this clone: The missing CDR3 end, 3 residues past where the read stops, is filled in from the germline J gene. V is TRBV7-2 and J is TRBJ2-5; weak D call: TRBD2 (5 bases). The length of the CDR3 is 15 residues. Trimming removed 0 bases from V and 4 bases from J, with 12 bases in between. Germline V gene lookup returns CDR1 SGHTA and CDR2 FQGNSA. The CDR3 bases that were read are TGTGCCAGCAGCTTAGCGCGAGGGCGAGGAGAGACC. It yields the protein CASSLARGRGET. The CDR3 as a whole reads CASSLARGRGETQYF.

On this clone: The read halts 3 residues ahead of the CDR3 end, with the missing end drawn from the germline J gene. The J gene is TRBJ2-5, the V gene TRBV16, with D hard to call. Per the germline V gene, CDR1 is KGHSY and CDR2 is FQNENV. The CDR3 has 13 residues. Between the trimmed V and J ends, which lost 3 bases and 5 bases, there was a span of 10 bases. CDR3 bases read: TGTGCCAGCAGCCATGTTAGGGTCGAGACC. Amino acids: CASSHVRVET. From start to end, the CDR3 is CASSHVRVETQYF.

With regard to this clone: The CDR3 end is not reached by the read, which stops 3 residues before it; the germline J gene fills it in. The chain is built from TRBV11-1 and TRBJ1-1, with TRBD1 identical over 7 bases. This CDR3 comprises 12 residues. Per germline, CDR1 SGHAT and CDR2 FQDESV (reference sequence). The CDR3 bases that were read are TGTGCCAGCAGCGAAGGGGGCGGCTCG. It translates to CASSEGGGS. The full-length CDR3 reads as CASSEGGGSAFF.

A word on this clone: The read comes to an end 3 residues before the CDR3 does, leaving the germline J gene to fill in the end. The V and J genes are TRBV5-1 and TRBJ1-2; 7 bases are shared with TRBD1. Germline assignment: CDR1 SGHRS and CDR2 YFSETQ. The trim removed 0 bases at V and 2 bases at J, leaving 4 bases unmatched. The CDR3 spans 15 residues. This chain's CDR3 is CASSLAPTGNYGYTF. The sequenced CDR3 bases are TGCGCCAGCAGCTTGGCCCCGACAGGGAACTATGGC.

Comments on this clone: The read ends 3 residues shy of where the CDR3 ends; the end is completed using the germline J gene. This chain links TRBV29-1 with TRBJ2-3; 10 bases are a match to TRBD1. The germline V gene has CDR1 SQVTM and CDR2 ANQGSEA. The CDR3 spans 15 residues. CDR3 region: CSVGTSGTGAQPQYF. Partial CDR3 DNA: TGCAGCGTAGGAACGTCCGGGACAGGGGCTCAGCCG.

A word on this clone: The read is 3 residues too short to cover the CDR3 end, so that end is filled in from the germline J gene. This rearrangement joins TRBV20-1 to TRBJ2-1; 15 nucleotides align to TRBD2. The V gene end was trimmed by 6 bases and the J gene end by 0 bases; junction bases not matched to a gene: 6. The CDR3 spans 17 residues. Per the germline V gene, CDR1 is DFQATT and CDR2 is SNEGSKA (reference sequence). The CDR3 is CSAEGLAGGDSYNEQFF. The DNA read from the CDR3 is TGCAGTGCCGAAGGACTAGCGGGAGGGGACTCCTACAATGAG.

Comments on this clone: The CDR3 end falls 3 residues outside the read, so it is completed with the germline J gene. V gene TRBV29-1 combines with J gene TRBJ2-1; 9 bases match TRBD2. V lost 4 bases and J lost 8; bases outside the gene matches: 3. The length of the CDR3 is 12 residues. The germline CDR1 and CDR2 sequences are SQVTM and ANQGSEA. The CDR3 is CSVVRTSDEQFF. Incomplete CDR3 DNA: TGCAGCGTTGTAAGGACTAGCGATGAG.

Of note for this clone: The read terminates 3 residues before the CDR3 end, so the remaining end is supplied by the germline J gene. The chain joins TRBV7-3 to TRBJ2-6; D is possibly TRBD1 (5 bases). Looked up from germline, CDR1 is SGHTA and CDR2 is FQGTGA. This CDR3 has 16 amino acids. Trimming cost V 4 bases and J 4 bases, with 14 bases left between them. The CDR3 DNA, read in part, is TGTGCCAGCAGCTCACTCTCAGGGTCAGGGGCCAACGTC. This codes for CASSSLSGSGANV. The whole CDR3 sequence is CASSSLSGSGANVLTF.

As for this clone: Read coverage stops 3 residues before the CDR3 terminus; the germline J gene supplies the remainder. The chain has TRBV20-1 and TRBJ2-3; no reliable D call. Germline V CDR1 and CDR2: DFQATT, SNEGSKA (reference sequence). CDR3 length equals 18 residues. V lost 0 bases, J lost 3 bases, and 22 bases lay in between. The CDR3 loop reads CSARDLGRAPIRTDTQYF. The sequenced part of the CDR3 DNA is TGCAGTGCTAGAGATCTCGGTAGGGCCCCAATCAGAACAGATACG.

As concerns this clone: Read sequence stops 3 residues before the CDR3 end, and the germline J gene provides the missing end. The chain uses TRBV6-2 or TRBV6-3 and TRBJ2-1; TRBD2 might be the D (5 bases). Germline V lookup: CDR1 MNHEY, CDR2 SVGEGT. Trimming took off 0 bases at V and 6 bases at J, with 15 bases between the two ends. The CDR3 length is 16 residues. The DNA read from the CDR3 is TGTGCCAGCAGTTACTCGAGGGTGTCGGTAGGCAATGAG. Amino acid sequence: CASSYSRVSVGNE. The whole CDR3 reads CASSYSRVSVGNEQFF.

In regard to this clone: From the germline J gene comes the end of the CDR3, since the read stops 3 residues before it. This chain joins TRBV6-1 and TRBJ1-4; D might be TRBD1 (5 bases). This CDR3 has 14 amino acids. The V gene's germline CDR1 is MNHNS and CDR2 SASEGT. The CDR3 bases that were read are TGTGCCAGCAGTGTGGCATCTGGGGCCAACGTA. It codes for CASSVASGANV. The full CDR3 protein is CASSVASGANVLFF.

CDR3 DNA, as far as it was read: TGTGCCAGCAGCTTTGGGCTAGCGGGGGGGAATGAG. Protein sequence: CASSFGLAGGNE. The complete CDR3 reads CASSFGLAGGNEQFF. The V gene is TRBV11-3, the J gene TRBJ2-1, with 12 bases matching TRBD2. The CDR3 goes on 3 residues after the read ends, and that part is filled in from the germline J gene. Germline CDR1 SGHNT, CDR2 YENEEA. The V gene end was trimmed by 3 bases and the J gene end by 7 bases; junction bases not matched to a gene: 4. This CDR3 comprises 15 residues.

With regard to this clone: The CDR3 end is not reached by the read, which stops 3 residues before it; the germline J gene fills it in. The V and J genes are TRBV5-1 and TRBJ2-5, with D perhaps matching TRBD1 (5 bases). The CDR3 totals 13 residues. Germline lookup yields CDR1 SGHRS and CDR2 YFSETQ. V dropped 0 bases and J dropped 4 bases, with 7 bases sitting between them. CDR3 in amino acids: CASSLGRGETQYF. Partial CDR3 DNA: TGCGCCAGCAGCTTGGGAAGGGGAGAGACC. The whole variable domain, remainder taken from reference TRBV5-1 and TRBJ2-5, is KAGVTQTPRYLIKTRGQQVTLSCSPISGHRSVSWYQQTPGQGLQFLFEYFSETQRNKGNFPGRFSGRQFSNSRSEMNVSTLELGDSALYLCASSLGRGETQYFGPGTRLLVL.

A remark on this clone: At one end, the junction sequence differs from germline, possibly due to a read error. The CDR3 is cut off 3 residues early in the read; its end comes from the germline J gene. This specimen includes other DNA sequences encoding the same CDR3. V usage is TRBV6-1 and J usage is TRBJ1-5; D is unclear. Germline CDR1 reads MNHNS; CDR2 reads SASEGT. The length of the CDR3 is 12 residues. Incomplete CDR3 DNA: TGTGCCAGTAGTGAACGAGCTCAGCCC. Translating it yields CASSERAQP. The complete CDR3 reads CASSERAQPQHF.

Details on this clone: The read comes to an end 3 residues before the CDR3 does, leaving the germline J gene to fill in the end. V and J are TRBV5-1 and TRBJ1-1, with D maybe TRBD1 (6 bases). The CDR3 covers 11 residues. From germline, CDR1 is SGHRS and CDR2 YFSETQ. The sequenced part of the CDR3 DNA is TGCGCCAGCAGCTCCACAGGGTTA. Amino acids: CASSSTGL. The CDR3, in full, reads CASSSTGLAFF.

The CDR3 protein is CASSTRDTYEQYF. CDR3 bases read: TGTGCCAGTAGTACCCGGGACACCTACGAG. This sequence joins TRBV19 and TRBJ2-7; possibly TRBD1 for D (6 bases). With the read ending 3 residues before the CDR3 end, the germline J gene is used to fill in that end. The germline gives CDR1 LNHDA, CDR2 SQIVND (reference sequence). This CDR3 spans 13 amino acids. Between the trimmed V and J ends, which lost 4 bases and 2 bases, there was a span of 9 bases.

On this clone itself: Coverage ceases 3 residues before the CDR3 finishes, and the germline J gene fills in the end. The rearrangement links TRBV5-1 to TRBJ2-7, with 10 bases that match TRBD1. The CDR3 consists of 15 residues. CDR1 SGHRS and CDR2 YFSETQ come from the germline V gene. V trimming: 2 bases; J trimming: 6 bases; junction bases outside the gene matches: 8. CDR3 sequence reads: CASSFTGTGEGEQYF. The part of the CDR3 DNA that was read is TGCGCCAGCAGCTTTACCGGGACAGGGGAGGGCGAG.

Worth noting for this clone: The read comes to an end 3 residues before the CDR3 does, leaving the germline J gene to fill in the end. V is TRBV10-3 and J is TRBJ2-7, with 11 positions matching TRBD1. CDR1 is ENHRY, CDR2 SYGVKD, per germline. After removal of 4 bases from V and 4 bases from J, the junction contained 6 bases not matched to a gene. CDR3 length equals 15 residues. Incomplete CDR3 DNA: TGTGCCATCAGTGTCGGACAGGGGGCGGGTTACGAG. It encodes CAISVGQGAGYE. In full, the CDR3 is CAISVGQGAGYEQYF.

Points on this clone: The CDR3 goes on 3 residues after the read ends, and that part is filled in from the germline J gene. The rearrangement joins TRBV20-1 to TRBJ2-2; D is perhaps TRBD1 (6 bases). Germline values: CDR1 DFQATT, CDR2 SNEGSKA (reference sequence). CDR3 length equals 15 residues. CDR3: CSAKDRRTTNEKLFF. The covered CDR3 bases are TGCAGTGCAAAAGACAGGAGGACAACTAATGAAAAG.

About this clone itself: The observed sequence ends 3 residues before the CDR3 terminus, with the missing tail filled in from the germline J gene. This sequence joins TRBV29-1 and TRBJ2-7; TRBD2 might be the D (6 bases). The V end lost 5 bases, the J end lost 4 bases, and 12 bases lay between the germline ends. There are 12 residues in the CDR3. Looked up from germline, CDR1 is SQVTM and CDR2 is ANQGSEA. CDR3 bases read: TGCAGCGTTACGCTAGCGCGGTACGAG. Translated: CSVTLARYE. The CDR3 in its entirety is CSVTLARYEQYF.

About this clone: From the germline J gene comes the end of the CDR3, since the read stops 3 residues before it. This rearrangement joins TRBV11-3 to TRBJ2-2; weak D call: TRBD1 (5 bases). This CDR3 is built from 13 residues. In germline, CDR1 is SGHNT, CDR2 YENEEA. V was trimmed by 2 bases and J by 4 bases, leaving 5 bases between them. CDR3: CASSLQGTGELFF. The CDR3 DNA, read in part, is TGTGCCAGCAGCTTACAGGGCACCGGGGAG.